A selection of T cell receptor beta chains follows, all from one sample in a study of T cell responses to AZD1222 COVID-19 vaccine. TCRdb's copy holds only in-frame clones and misses some; the assay was immunoSEQ multiplex PCR. The sample lists 210,000 or so clones, about 94% occurring once. The sample in question was peripheral blood, obtained 28 days after the second dose of the MenACWY control vaccine. The source is an adult who received the MenACWY meningococcal vaccine as a control. CDR3s leave out the opening cysteine and the closing phenylalanine or tryptophan. Fields, in order: D gene, J gene, V gene, CDR3 protein. The D gene is left open where the match is weak.

TRBD1	TRBJ2-7	TRBV6-5	ASTGESYEQY
TRBD1	TRBJ1-5	TRBV19	ASSIQGANQPQH
.	TRBJ2-5	TRBV12-3/TRBV12-4	ASSPGAGETQY
TRBD1	TRBJ1-1	TRBV5-3	ARSRTGTGGTEAF
TRBD1	TRBJ2-7	TRBV5-4	ASSLESGTASYEQY
.	TRBJ2-3	TRBV19	ASSPLVGAVADTQY
.	TRBJ1-6	TRBV11-2	ASSLNEGGSPLH
TRBD2	TRBJ2-3	TRBV19	ASSITAGNTDTQY
TRBD1	TRBJ2-7	TRBV5-1	ASDPGQGGYEQY
TRBD2	TRBJ2-7	TRBV5-4	ASSEVAGARYEQY
TRBD2	TRBJ2-1	TRBV13	ASSRVPGGAERGDYNEQF
.	TRBJ1-1	TRBV6-5	ASTVSMNTEAF
TRBD2	TRBJ2-1	TRBV7-3	ASSLSPGGPYNEQF
.	TRBJ1-1	TRBV2	ASSEDSRMNTEAF
TRBD1	TRBJ1-4	TRBV5-1	ASSFDRGAEKLF
.	TRBJ1-6	TRBV28	ASRSSSYNSPLH
.	TRBJ1-1	TRBV7-9	ASSPRTSGVNTEAF
.	TRBJ2-5	TRBV6-1	ASSGAETQY
.	TRBJ1-2	TRBV28	ASRHPTKGGDYGYT
.	TRBJ2-1	TRBV24-1	ATSLINSNKQF
.	TRBJ2-3	TRBV5-4	ASSLRGGFDTQY
.	TRBJ2-7	TRBV18	ASSPPEGRYEQY
TRBD2	TRBJ2-5	TRBV9	ASSVVGGFQETQY
.	TRBJ1-1	TRBV14	ASSQGVGGRTEAF
.	TRBJ1-1	TRBV6-5	ASITNTEAF
TRBD2	TRBJ2-1	TRBV28	ASSWPGTSDDEQF
TRBD1	TRBJ1-2	TRBV20-1	SAPGTGGYT
TRBD2	TRBJ2-2	TRBV19	ASSQPGLVTGELF
.	TRBJ2-7	TRBV28	ASSLWKGPSYEQY
.	TRBJ2-7	TRBV19	ASSAGGYEQY
.	TRBJ2-7	TRBV10-3	AISEAGYEQY
.	TRBJ1-2	TRBV5-1	ASSLEWGPDGYT
.	TRBJ2-7	TRBV19	ASSPIGQTYEQY
.	TRBJ2-5	TRBV7-2	ASSFGSQETQY
.	TRBJ2-5	TRBV6-5	ASLRDYQETQY
.	TRBJ2-5	TRBV2	ASRGETQY
.	TRBJ2-1	TRBV2	ASRHNEQF
.	TRBJ1-1	TRBV5-1	ASSFSPHGVTDSF
.	TRBJ2-5	TRBV28	ASTGSWETQY
TRBD1	TRBJ2-7	TRBV25-1	ASGRQGRVSYEQY
TRBD2	TRBJ2-7	TRBV4-3	ASSQDLSSGENEQY